This T cell receptor (beta chain) was recorded in a study of monozygotic twins with inflammatory bowel disease. Study results and limitations: A lone strong IBD-associated signal or clonotype found no support. With inverse Simpson as the measure, TCRbeta diversity was lower in IBD patients than in healthy co-twins. Researchers report that IBD patients shared fewer clonotypes with others than healthy twins, especially amid disease activity.

Per sample, reverse transcription was split into eight reactions. Using the 5' RACE reads, TCRdb records one entry per CDR3 protein without DNA. The sample holds approximately 400,000 distinct CDR3 sequences. As regards this clonotype: Its target is not known.

The CDR3 totals 16 residues. CDR1 is SGHRS and CDR2 is YFSETQ in the germline V gene. The TCR sequence derives from a human donor with ulcerative colitis or Crohn's disease, or a healthy co-twin of an affected twin (not recorded which). Sequenced: blood. The rearrangement links TRBV5-1 to TRBJ1-4. The CDR3 spells CASSLAGGGKVEKLFF.